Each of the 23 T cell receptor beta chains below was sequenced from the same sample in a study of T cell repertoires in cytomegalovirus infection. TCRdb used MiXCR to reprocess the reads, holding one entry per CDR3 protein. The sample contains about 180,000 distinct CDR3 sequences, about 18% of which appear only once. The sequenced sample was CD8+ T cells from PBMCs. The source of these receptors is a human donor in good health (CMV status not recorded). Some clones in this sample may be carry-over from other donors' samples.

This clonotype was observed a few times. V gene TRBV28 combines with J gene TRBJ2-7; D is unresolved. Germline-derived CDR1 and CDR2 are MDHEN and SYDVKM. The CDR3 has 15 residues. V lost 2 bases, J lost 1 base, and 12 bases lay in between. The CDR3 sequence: CASSLELYNSYEQYF. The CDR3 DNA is TGTGCCAGCAGTTTAGAGTTATACAATTCCTACGAGCAGTACTTC.

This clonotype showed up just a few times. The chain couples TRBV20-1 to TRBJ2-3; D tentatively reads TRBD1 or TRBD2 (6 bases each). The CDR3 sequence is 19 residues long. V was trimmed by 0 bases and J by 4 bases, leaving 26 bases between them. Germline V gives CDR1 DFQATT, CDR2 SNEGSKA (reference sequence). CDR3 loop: CSARDGGFGGDSRADTQYF. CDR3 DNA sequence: TGCAGTGCTAGAGATGGGGGCTTCGGGGGAGACTCACGGGCAGATACGCAGTATTTT.

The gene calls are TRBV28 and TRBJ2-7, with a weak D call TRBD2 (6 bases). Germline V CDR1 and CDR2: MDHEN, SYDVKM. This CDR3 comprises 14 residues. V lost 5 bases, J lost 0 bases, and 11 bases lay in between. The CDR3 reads CASSINGGSYEQYF. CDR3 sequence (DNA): TGTGCCAGCAGTATCAACGGGGGCTCCTACGAGCAGTACTTC.

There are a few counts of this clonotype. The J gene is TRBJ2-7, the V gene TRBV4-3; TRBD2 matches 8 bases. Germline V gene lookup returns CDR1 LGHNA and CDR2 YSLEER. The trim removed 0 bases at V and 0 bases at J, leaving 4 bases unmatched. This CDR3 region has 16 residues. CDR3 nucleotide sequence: TGCGCCAGCAGCCAAGATTTAGCGGGGAGCTCCTACGAGCAGTACTTC. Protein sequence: CASSQDLAGSSYEQYF.

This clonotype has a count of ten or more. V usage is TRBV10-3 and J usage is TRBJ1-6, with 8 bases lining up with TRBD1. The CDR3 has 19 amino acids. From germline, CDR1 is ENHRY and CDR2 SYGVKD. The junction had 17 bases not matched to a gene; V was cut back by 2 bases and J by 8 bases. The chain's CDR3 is CAISEPDDRGPTFDSPLHF. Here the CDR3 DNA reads TGTGCCATCAGTGAGCCCGACGACAGGGGCCCTACCTTTGATTCACCCCTCCACTTT.

DNA of the CDR3: TGCAGCACCGTTTTGACACGAACAGGGTCCACTGAAGCTTTCTTT. As protein: CSTVLTRTGSTEAFF. The gene calls are TRBV29-1 and TRBJ1-1; perhaps TRBD1 as D (6 bases). The germline V gene encodes CDR1 SQVTM and CDR2 ANQGSEA. The germline V and J ends were trimmed by 8 bases and 4 bases, with 23 bases remaining between them. The CDR3 sequence is 15 residues long.

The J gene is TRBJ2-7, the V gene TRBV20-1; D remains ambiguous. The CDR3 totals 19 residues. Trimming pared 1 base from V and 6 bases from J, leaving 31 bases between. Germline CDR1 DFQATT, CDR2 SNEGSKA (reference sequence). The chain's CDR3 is CSARASPFRWVGELGEQYF. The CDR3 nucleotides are TGCAGTGCTAGAGCAAGCCCCTTTAGGTGGGTTGGGGAATTGGGCGAGCAGTACTTC.

The CDR3 here is CASSFGTGSSYNEQFF. CDR3 sequence (DNA): TGTGCCAGCAGTTTTGGGACAGGGAGCTCCTACAATGAGCAGTTCTTC. V gene TRBV12-3 or TRBV12-4 combines with J gene TRBJ2-1; 9 bases are shared with TRBD1. V gave up 3 bases and J gave up 0 bases; unmatched junction bases: 3. CDR3 size: 16 residues.

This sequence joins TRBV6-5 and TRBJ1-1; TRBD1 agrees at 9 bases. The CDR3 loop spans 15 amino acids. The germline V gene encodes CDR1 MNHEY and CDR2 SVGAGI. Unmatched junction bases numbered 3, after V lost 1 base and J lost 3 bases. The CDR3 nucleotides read TGTGCCAGCAGTTACTACGGGACAGGGTACACTGAAGCTTTCTTT. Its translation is CASSYYGTGYTEAFF.

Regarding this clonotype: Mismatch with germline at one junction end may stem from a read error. CDR3: CASSYPTGGKQPQHF. The CDR3, as DNA: TGTGCCAGCAGTTACCCGACAGGGGGCAAACAGCCCCAGCATTTT. The chain recombines TRBV6-2 or TRBV6-3 with TRBJ1-5, with TRBD1 identical over 10 bases. There are 15 residues in the CDR3. Germline-derived CDR1 and CDR2 are MNHEY and SVGEGT.

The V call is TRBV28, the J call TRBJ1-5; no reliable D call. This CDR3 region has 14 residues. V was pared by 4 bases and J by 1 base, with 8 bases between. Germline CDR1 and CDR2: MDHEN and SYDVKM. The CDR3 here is CASSSPPSNQPQHF. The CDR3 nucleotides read TGTGCCAGCAGTTCCCCCCCAAGCAATCAGCCCCAGCATTTT.

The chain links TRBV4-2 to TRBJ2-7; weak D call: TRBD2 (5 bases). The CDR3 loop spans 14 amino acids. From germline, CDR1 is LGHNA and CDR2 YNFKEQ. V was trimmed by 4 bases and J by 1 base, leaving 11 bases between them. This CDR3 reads CASSPVGESYEQYF. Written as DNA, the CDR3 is TGTGCCAGCAGCCCCGTGGGAGAATCCTACGAGCAGTACTTC.

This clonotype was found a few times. This chain's CDR3 is CASGLLTGPLNTGELFF. DNA for the CDR3: TGTGCTAGTGGTTTGTTAACCGGGCCCCTGAACACCGGGGAGCTGTTTTTT. V gene TRBV12-5 combines with J gene TRBJ2-2; D not certain. Trimming took off 2 bases at V and 1 base at J, with 14 bases between the two ends. This CDR3 is built from 17 residues. CDR1 is LGHNT and CDR2 is FRNRAP in the germline V gene. Complete variable domain (other parts from reference TRBV12-5 and TRBJ2-2): DARVTQTPRHKVTEMGQEVTMRCQPILGHNTVFWYRQTMMQGLELLAYFRNRAPLDDSGMPKDRFSAEMPDATLATLKIQPSEPRDSAVYFCASGLLTGPLNTGELFFGEGSRLTVL.

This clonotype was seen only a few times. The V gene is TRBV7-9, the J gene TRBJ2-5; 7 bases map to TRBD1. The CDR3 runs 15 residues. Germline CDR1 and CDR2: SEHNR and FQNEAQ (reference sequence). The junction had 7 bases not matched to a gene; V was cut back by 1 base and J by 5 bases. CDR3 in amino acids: CASSLVKGARETQYF. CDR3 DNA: TGTGCCAGCAGCTTAGTGAAGGGGGCACGTGAGACCCAGTACTTC.

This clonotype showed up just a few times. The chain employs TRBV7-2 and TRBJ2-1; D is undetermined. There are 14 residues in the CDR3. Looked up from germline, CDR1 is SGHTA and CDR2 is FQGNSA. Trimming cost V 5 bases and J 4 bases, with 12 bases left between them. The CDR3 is CASSLSDPYNEQFF. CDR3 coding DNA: TGTGCCAGCAGCCTTTCGGACCCTTACAATGAGCAGTTCTTC. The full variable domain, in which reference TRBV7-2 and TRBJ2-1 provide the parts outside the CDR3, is GAGVSQSPSNKVTEKGKDVELRCDPISGHTALYWYRQSLGQGLEFLIYFQGNSAPDKSGLPSDRFSAERTGGSVSTLTIQRTQQEDSAVYLCASSLSDPYNEQFFGPGTRLTVL.

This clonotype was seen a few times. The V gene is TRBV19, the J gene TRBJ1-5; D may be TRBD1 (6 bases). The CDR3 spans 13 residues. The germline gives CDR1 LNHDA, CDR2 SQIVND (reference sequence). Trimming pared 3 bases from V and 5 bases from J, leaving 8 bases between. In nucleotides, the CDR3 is TGTGCCAGTAGTATGGGGGGCGATCAGCCCCAGCATTTT. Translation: CASSMGGDQPQHF.

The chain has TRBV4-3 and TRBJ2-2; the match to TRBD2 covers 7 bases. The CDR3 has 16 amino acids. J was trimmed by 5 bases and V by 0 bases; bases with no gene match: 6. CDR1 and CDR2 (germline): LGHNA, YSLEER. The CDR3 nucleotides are TGCGCCAGCAGCCAAGATAGTCGCGGGGGAACCGGGGAGCTGTTTTTT. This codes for CASSQDSRGGTGELFF.

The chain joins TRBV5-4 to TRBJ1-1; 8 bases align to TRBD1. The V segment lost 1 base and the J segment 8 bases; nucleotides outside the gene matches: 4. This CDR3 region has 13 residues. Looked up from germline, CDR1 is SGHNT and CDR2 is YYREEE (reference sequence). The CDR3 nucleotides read TGTGCCAGCAGCTTGAGTGGGACAGGAGAAGCTTTCTTT. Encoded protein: CASSLSGTGEAFF.

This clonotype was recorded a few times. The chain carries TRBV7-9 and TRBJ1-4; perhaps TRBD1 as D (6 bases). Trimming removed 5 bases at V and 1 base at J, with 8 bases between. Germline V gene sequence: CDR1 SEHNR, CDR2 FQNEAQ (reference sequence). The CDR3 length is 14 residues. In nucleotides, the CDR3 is TGTGCCAGCAGCCTACAGGGAACTAATGAAAAACTGTTTTTT. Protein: CASSLQGTNEKLFF.

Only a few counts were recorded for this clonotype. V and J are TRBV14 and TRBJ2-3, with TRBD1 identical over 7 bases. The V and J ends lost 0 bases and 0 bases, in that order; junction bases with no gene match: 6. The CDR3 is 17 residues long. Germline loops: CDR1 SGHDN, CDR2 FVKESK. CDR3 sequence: CASSQDWARGSTDTQYF. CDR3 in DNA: TGTGCCAGCAGCCAAGATTGGGCCAGGGGGAGCACAGATACGCAGTATTTT.

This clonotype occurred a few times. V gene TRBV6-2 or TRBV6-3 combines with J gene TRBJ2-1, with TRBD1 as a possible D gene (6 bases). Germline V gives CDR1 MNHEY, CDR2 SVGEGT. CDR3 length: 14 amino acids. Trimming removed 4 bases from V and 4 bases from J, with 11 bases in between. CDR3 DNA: TGTGCCAGCAGTTCTAGGACAGAATACAATGAGCAGTTCTTC. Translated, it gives CASSSRTEYNEQFF.

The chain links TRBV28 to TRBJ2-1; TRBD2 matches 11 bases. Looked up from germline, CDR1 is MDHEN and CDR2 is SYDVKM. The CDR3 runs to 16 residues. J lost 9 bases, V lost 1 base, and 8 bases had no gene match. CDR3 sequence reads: CASSLFRLAGRGEQFF. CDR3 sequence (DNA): TGTGCCAGCAGTTTATTCAGACTAGCGGGACGTGGTGAGCAGTTCTTC.

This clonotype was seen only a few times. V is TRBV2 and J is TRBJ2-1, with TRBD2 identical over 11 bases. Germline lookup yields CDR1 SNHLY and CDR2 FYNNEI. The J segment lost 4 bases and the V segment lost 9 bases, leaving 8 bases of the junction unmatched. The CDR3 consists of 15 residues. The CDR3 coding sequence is TGTGCCAGGGGTTCGACTAGCGGGGTTTACAATGAGCAGTTCTTC. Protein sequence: CARGSTSGVYNEQFF. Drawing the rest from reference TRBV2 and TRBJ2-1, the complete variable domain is EPEVTQTPSHQVTQMGQEVILRCVPISNHLYFYWYRQILGQKVEFLVSFYNNEISEKSEIFDDQFSVERPDGSNFTLKIRSTKLEDSAMYFCARGSTSGVYNEQFFGPGTRLTVL.